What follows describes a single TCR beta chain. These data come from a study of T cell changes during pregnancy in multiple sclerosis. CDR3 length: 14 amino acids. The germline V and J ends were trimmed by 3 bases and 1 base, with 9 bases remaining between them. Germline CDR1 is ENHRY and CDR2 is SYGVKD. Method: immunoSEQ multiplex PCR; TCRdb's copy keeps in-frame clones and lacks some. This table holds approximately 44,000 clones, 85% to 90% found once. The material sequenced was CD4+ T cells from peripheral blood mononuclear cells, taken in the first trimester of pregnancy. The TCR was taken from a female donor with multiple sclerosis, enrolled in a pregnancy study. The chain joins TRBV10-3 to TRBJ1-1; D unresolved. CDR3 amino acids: CAISDRAGNTEAFF. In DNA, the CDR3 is TGTGCCATCAGTGACCGAGCCGGGAACACTGAAGCTTTCTTT.